These 13 T cell receptor beta chains originate from one sample sequenced in a study of beta chain features in type 1 diabetes. Study-wide results and caveats: Type 1 diabetes patients had TCRB CDR3s that were shorter (moderately but significantly so) in all four CD4+ subsets.

Antigen specificity for these receptors is unknown. The whole isolated RNA underwent reverse transcription, so sequencing captured expressed TCRB transcripts. Clones were read by immunoSEQ multiplex PCR, and TCRdb kept only the in-frame ones, dropping some. The repertoire has 350,000 to 450,000 clones, around 13% of them found once; the top ten carry about 0.01%. The sample taken for sequencing was naive CD4+ T cells from blood. The source is a woman under 30 with type 1 diabetes.

There are a few counts of this clone. This rearrangement joins TRBV11-2 to TRBJ2-1, with 7 bases identical to TRBD1. This CDR3 spans 14 amino acids. J gave up 2 bases and V 6 bases, and 4 bases lay outside the gene matches. Per germline, CDR1 SGHAT and CDR2 FQNNGV. The CDR3 is CASRPGQPYNEQFF. Here the CDR3 DNA reads TGTGCCAGCAGACCGGGACAGCCCTACAATGAGCAGTTCTTC.

The gene calls are TRBV5-1 and TRBJ1-3; maybe TRBD1 (6 bases). Germline V gene data show CDR1 as SGHRS and CDR2 as YFSETQ. The length of the CDR3 is 15 residues. V was cut by 0 bases and J by 0 bases, with 7 bases left in between. Written as DNA, the CDR3 is TGCGCCAGCAGCTTGGAACAGGGCTCTGGAAACACCATATATTTT. Translating gives CASSLEQGSGNTIYF.

The sample holds a few counts of this clone. The rearrangement links TRBV19 to TRBJ2-7; D call uncertain. Germline V gives CDR1 LNHDA, CDR2 SQIVND (reference sequence). Trimming shortened V by 9 bases and J by 0 bases, and 6 bases separated the two germline ends. The CDR3 totals 11 residues. The DNA for the CDR3 is TGTGCCAGGCGAGGCTCCTACGAGCAGTACTTC. Its protein is CARRGSYEQYF.

This clone showed up just a few times. The V call is TRBV28, the J call TRBJ2-7; TRBD1 aligns across 7 bases. CDR1 is MDHEN and CDR2 is SYDVKM in the germline V gene. V shed 10 bases, J shed 5 bases, and the junction held 11 bases outside the gene matches. The CDR3 loop spans 13 amino acids. The CDR3 nucleotides read TGTGCCATCCTCCGGGAAGGGGGCCACGAGCAGTACTTC. Its protein is CAILREGGHEQYF.

V gene TRBV7-2 combines with J gene TRBJ1-2, with D maybe TRBD1 (5 bases). Germline CDR1 and CDR2: SGHTA and FQGNSA. The CDR3 spans 14 residues. V was pared by 1 base and J by 10 bases, with 16 bases between. The DNA for the CDR3 is TGTGCCAGCAGCTTAGACCCGGGACTGGTCGACTACACCTTC. It encodes CASSLDPGLVDYTF.

The chain combines TRBV18 with TRBJ1-1; 8 bases are a match to TRBD1. Germline V CDR1 and CDR2: KGHSH, LQKENI. CDR3 length: 14 amino acids. V lost 6 bases, J lost 3 bases, and 6 bases stayed unmatched. The CDR3 sequence: CASSSDRAYTEAFF. In nucleotides, the CDR3 is TGTGCCAGCTCCTCGGACAGGGCTTACACTGAAGCTTTCTTT.

The rearrangement links TRBV28 to TRBJ2-3, with D possibly matching TRBD2 (5 bases). Trimming removed 5 bases at V and 7 bases at J, with 16 bases between. Germline assignment: CDR1 MDHEN and CDR2 SYDVKM. CDR3 length: 14 amino acids. CDR3 sequence reads: CASSTAGLPNTQYF. In DNA, the CDR3 is TGTGCCAGCAGTACGGCGGGCCTACCGAATACGCAGTATTTT.

Only a few counts were recorded for this clone. This chain uses TRBV5-1 with TRBJ1-1; the match to TRBD1 covers 7 bases. This CDR3 is 14 amino acids long. J lost 1 base, V lost 5 bases, and 5 bases had no gene match. Germline assignment: CDR1 SGHRS and CDR2 YFSETQ. This CDR3 reads CASSSTGSNTEAFF. Here the CDR3 DNA reads TGCGCCAGCAGTTCGACAGGGTCGAACACTGAAGCTTTCTTT.

The chain recombines TRBV4-3 with TRBJ2-2; D is uncertain. The germline gives CDR1 LGHNA, CDR2 YSLEER. With 0 bases removed from V and 1 base from J, the gap between germline ends came to 15 bases. The CDR3 totals 18 residues. CDR3 sequence: CASSQDPPRTVNTGELFF. In nucleotides, the CDR3 is TGCGCCAGCAGCCAAGATCCCCCTCGAACAGTGAACACCGGGGAGCTGTTTTTT.

The table lists this clone with a few counts. The genes are TRBV5-1 and TRBJ2-3; TRBD1 is a possible D gene (6 bases). The V and J ends lost 6 bases and 4 bases respectively, with 12 bases between them. Per the germline V gene, CDR1 is SGHRS and CDR2 is YFSETQ. This CDR3 comprises 13 residues. The CDR3 protein is CASNTGNSDTQYF. CDR3 DNA sequence: TGCGCCAGCAACACAGGGAACTCAGATACGCAGTATTTT. The full variable domain, completed using reference TRBV5-1 and TRBJ2-3, is KAGVTQTPRYLIKTRGQQVTLSCSPISGHRSVSWYQQTPGQGLQFLFEYFSETQRNKGNFPGRFSGRQFSNSRSEMNVSTLELGDSALYLCASNTGNSDTQYFGPGTRLTVL.

V gene TRBV28 combines with J gene TRBJ2-1; D possibly corresponds to TRBD1 (6 bases). Trimming cost V 8 bases and J 8 bases, with 13 bases left between them. The CDR3 has 12 residues. Germline V CDR1 and CDR2: MDHEN, SYDVKM. The CDR3 DNA follows: TGTGCCAGCCGGCGTGGGGGCGATGAGCAGTTCTTC. Translated: CASRRGGDEQFF.

CDR3 in amino acids: CASSGTGREKLFF. The CDR3 DNA sequence: TGTGCCAGCAGTGGGACAGGGAGGGAAAAACTGTTTTTT. The V and J genes are TRBV6-5 and TRBJ1-4, with TRBD1 matching over 9 bases. V shed 5 bases, J shed 8 bases, and the junction held 3 bases outside the gene matches. Germline V gene lookup returns CDR1 MNHEY and CDR2 SVGAGI. The CDR3 totals 13 residues.

As to this clone: Other nucleotide sequences in the sample specify the same CDR3. For the CDR3, the DNA is TGCAGTTCCTTGGGCCCGGAGACCCAGTACTTC. Translated, it gives CSSLGPETQYF. The chain joins TRBV29-1 to TRBJ2-5; D unresolved. From germline, CDR1 is SQVTM and CDR2 ANQGSEA. CDR3 size: 11 residues.